Below, 27 T cell receptor beta chains from the same sample are listed, as sequenced in a study of T cell responses to AZD1222 COVID-19 vaccine. Only in-frame clones appear in the TCRdb table, and some are missing; sequencing was by immunoSEQ multiplex PCR. This sample yields about 50,000 clones, of which approximately 89% are seen a single time; about 15% belongs to the top ten. The sequencing used peripheral blood, collected on day 0 of AZD1222 vaccination. These receptors all stem from an adult in good health.

The genes are TRBV5-1 and TRBJ1-1, with D unclear. V lost 4 bases and J lost 5, with 12 bases in between. The germline CDR1 and CDR2 sequences are SGHRS and YFSETQ. CDR3 length: 13 residues. The CDR3 here is CASSPIGETEAFF. CDR3 DNA sequence: TGCGCCAGCAGCCCCATCGGGGAAACTGAAGCTTTCTTT. Looking up the rest from reference TRBV5-1 and TRBJ1-1 gives the full variable domain: KAGVTQTPRYLIKTRGQQVTLSCSPISGHRSVSWYQQTPGQGLQFLFEYFSETQRNKGNFPGRFSGRQFSNSRSEMNVSTLELGDSALYLCASSPIGETEAFFGQGTRLTVV.

CDR3 residues: CASSLDGQPNYGYTF. CDR3 nucleotide sequence: TGTGCCAGCAGCTTAGATGGACAGCCTAACTATGGCTACACCTTC. This chain connects TRBV7-2 to TRBJ1-2, with D perhaps matching TRBD1 (6 bases). The length of the CDR3 is 15 residues. Trimming shortened V by 1 base and J by 0 bases, and 9 bases separated the two germline ends. Germline V gives CDR1 SGHTA, CDR2 FQGNSA. The variable domain in full, completed from reference TRBV7-2 and TRBJ1-2, reads GAGVSQSPSNKVTEKGKDVELRCDPISGHTALYWYRQSLGQGLEFLIYFQGNSAPDKSGLPSDRFSAERTGGSVSTLTIQRTQQEDSAVYLCASSLDGQPNYGYTFGSGTRLTVV.

The chain recombines TRBV9 with TRBJ2-2, with 10 bases that match TRBD2. The V and J ends lost 3 bases and 1 base, in that order; junction bases with no gene match: 0. Looked up from germline, CDR1 is SGDLS and CDR2 is YYNGEE. This CDR3 contains 15 residues. The CDR3 sequence is CASSGTSGNTGELFF. The CDR3 DNA follows: TGTGCCAGCAGCGGGACTAGCGGGAACACCGGGGAGCTGTTTTTT.

This rearrangement joins TRBV5-1 to TRBJ1-4; D remains unclear. Trimming took off 4 bases at V and 8 bases at J, with 15 bases between the two ends. This CDR3 region has 14 residues. CDR1 and CDR2 from the germline V gene are SGHRS and YFSETQ. CDR3 bases: TGCGCCAGCAGCCCCGGGAGTGTAAGAGAAAAACTGTTTTTT. Translating it yields CASSPGSVREKLFF. Full variable domain (outside the CDR3, taken from reference TRBV5-1 and TRBJ1-4): KAGVTQTPRYLIKTRGQQVTLSCSPISGHRSVSWYQQTPGQGLQFLFEYFSETQRNKGNFPGRFSGRQFSNSRSEMNVSTLELGDSALYLCASSPGSVREKLFFGSGTQLSVL.

The rearrangement uses TRBV4-3 and TRBJ1-4, with a tentative D call TRBD1 (6 bases). Germline V CDR1 and CDR2: LGHNA, YSLEER. This CDR3 has 14 amino acids. The V gene lost 4 bases and the J gene lost 7 bases, with 13 bases spanning the gap. CDR3 DNA: TGCGCCAGCAGCCGGGGGCTCCGGGGTGAAAAACTGTTTTTT. This translates into CASSRGLRGEKLFF.

This clone was seen just once. The rearrangement links TRBV27 to TRBJ2-1; D unclear. This CDR3 comprises 18 residues. CDR1 is MNHEY, CDR2 SMNVEV, per germline (reference sequence). Deletions cut 7 bases from V and 0 bases from J, with 22 bases between. The CDR3 coding sequence is TGTGCCAGCACCAGAGGTGGCCGTCTCCCGAGCTCCTACAATGAGCAGTTCTTC. It translates to CASTRGGRLPSSYNEQFF.

This clone was seen once. The chain recombines TRBV5-1 with TRBJ2-7, with 13 nucleotides matching TRBD2. Germline V gene data show CDR1 as SGHRS and CDR2 as YFSETQ. The CDR3 contains 15 residues. Trimming cost V 3 bases and J 3 bases; bases outside gene matches: 3. CDR3 region: CASSSGLAGVYEQYF. The CDR3 nucleotides read TGCGCCAGCAGCTCCGGACTAGCGGGAGTCTACGAGCAGTACTTC.

The chain combines TRBV5-1 with TRBJ1-3, with TRBD1 matching 8 bases. Germline V gives CDR1 SGHRS, CDR2 YFSETQ. V shed 4 bases, J shed 7 bases, and the junction held 10 bases outside the gene matches. The CDR3 length is 15 residues. CDR3 loop: CASSPGTGESNTIYF. In DNA form, the CDR3 reads TGCGCCAGCAGCCCCGGGACAGGCGAATCCAACACCATATATTTT. The full variable domain, completed using reference TRBV5-1 and TRBJ1-3, is KAGVTQTPRYLIKTRGQQVTLSCSPISGHRSVSWYQQTPGQGLQFLFEYFSETQRNKGNFPGRFSGRQFSNSRSEMNVSTLELGDSALYLCASSPGTGESNTIYFGEGSWLTVV.

The chain couples TRBV23-1 to TRBJ2-4, with D possibly matching TRBD1 (5 bases). TRBV23-1 is flagged as an ORF with uncertain function. The CDR3 contains 18 residues. The germline V and J ends were trimmed by 2 bases and 0 bases, with 17 bases remaining between them. The CDR3 sequence: CASSQGRALAVAKNIQYF. The CDR3 DNA sequence: TGCGCCAGCAGTCAAGGCAGGGCGCTCGCCGTAGCCAAAAACATTCAGTACTTC.

The chain couples TRBV6-5 to TRBJ1-2; D uncertain. Trimming took off 6 bases at V and 2 bases at J, with 10 bases between the two ends. The CDR3 covers 13 residues. CDR1 is MNHEY and CDR2 is SVGAGI in the germline V gene. CDR3 sequence reads: CASSPTMNYGYTF. As DNA, the CDR3 is TGTGCCAGCAGCCCCACAATGAACTATGGCTACACCTTC.

This rearrangement joins TRBV27 to TRBJ2-5, with 9 bases lining up with TRBD1. The V gene's germline CDR1 is MNHEY and CDR2 SMNVEV (reference sequence). The CDR3 covers 16 residues. Trimming took 1 base from V and 2 from J; bases not matched to a gene: 5. CDR3 protein: CASSLYRGQSQETQYF. CDR3 bases: TGTGCCAGCAGTTTATACAGGGGGCAATCTCAAGAGACCCAGTACTTC.

DNA of the CDR3: TGTGCCACCCAAACGAGTAGGGGGCCTTTGTATGGCTACACCTTC. This codes for CATQTSRGPLYGYTF. The chain combines TRBV15 with TRBJ1-2; 7 bases are a match to TRBD1. Germline assignment: CDR1 LNHNV and CDR2 YYDKDF (reference sequence). With V trimmed by 8 bases and J by 5 bases, 14 bases remained unmatched. The CDR3 has 15 amino acids.

The V and J genes are TRBV2 and TRBJ1-5; 7 bases are a match to TRBD1. The V gene end was trimmed by 5 bases and the J gene end by 6 bases; junction bases not matched to a gene: 4. CDR3 size: 13 residues. Looked up from germline, CDR1 is SNHLY and CDR2 is FYNNEI. CDR3: CASSNRGGQPQHF. The CDR3 DNA is TGTGCCAGCAGTAACAGGGGTGGTCAGCCCCAGCATTTT.

J is TRBJ2-1 and V is TRBV29-1, with D perhaps matching TRBD2 (5 bases). V gave up 4 bases and J gave up 3 bases, with 13 bases separating them. The CDR3 has 14 amino acids. In germline, CDR1 is SQVTM, CDR2 ANQGSEA. The CDR3 coding sequence is TGCAGCGTTGTATTGTCCGGGATCTACAATGAGCAGTTCTTC. Its translation is CSVVLSGIYNEQFF.

CDR3 in amino acids: CATSDAGRSAFIGDTQYF. As DNA, the CDR3 is TGTGCCACCAGTGATGCGGGACGGTCAGCCTTTATCGGAGATACGCAGTATTTT. The rearrangement uses TRBV24-1 and TRBJ2-3; possibly TRBD2 for D (6 bases). The V end was cut by 3 bases, the J end by 5 bases, with 23 bases between. Germline V CDR1 and CDR2: KGHDR, SFDVKD. This CDR3 is built from 18 residues.

The rearrangement uses TRBV7-3 and TRBJ1-1; no clear D. The CDR3 covers 13 residues. Trimming removed 0 bases at V and 0 bases at J, with 2 bases between. Germline V lookup: CDR1 SGHTA, CDR2 FQGTGA. The CDR3 sequence: CASSLTVNTEAFF. The CDR3 DNA reads as TGTGCCAGCAGCTTAACGGTGAACACTGAAGCTTTCTTT.

This chain links TRBV11-2 with TRBJ2-5; possible D gene TRBD2, 5 bases. The germline V and J ends were trimmed by 2 bases and 0 bases, with 10 bases remaining between them. Germline-derived CDR1 and CDR2 are SGHAT and FQNNGV. This CDR3 has 15 residues. The CDR3 region is CASSLSRVNQETQYF. In DNA form, the CDR3 reads TGTGCCAGCAGCTTATCGAGGGTAAACCAAGAGACCCAGTACTTC. Looking up the rest from reference TRBV11-2 and TRBJ2-5 gives the full variable domain: EAGVAQSPRYKIIEKRQSVAFWCNPISGHATLYWYQQILGQGPKLLIQFQNNGVVDDSQLPKDRFSAERLKGVDSTLKIQPAKLEDSAVYLCASSLSRVNQETQYFGPGTRLLVL.

The J gene is TRBJ1-3, the V gene TRBV18; D perhaps matches TRBD1 (5 bases). This CDR3 has 14 amino acids. Germline CDR1 KGHSH, CDR2 LQKENI. The ends were cut back, 8 bases at V and 3 bases at J, with 14 bases in the middle. As DNA, the CDR3 is TGTGCCAGCACCACAGGTCCAGATGGAAACACCATATATTTT. This translates into CASTTGPDGNTIYF.

The rearrangement joins TRBV19 to TRBJ1-5, with D unclear. The CDR3 length is 13 residues. The germline V gene has CDR1 LNHDA and CDR2 SQIVND (reference sequence). V lost 10 bases and J 2 bases, leaving 12 bases between the germline ends. The CDR3 DNA follows: TGTGCCACCGCCAAGTCCGGCAATCAGCCCCAGCATTTT. Protein product: CATAKSGNQPQHF. The full variable domain, its missing parts supplied by reference TRBV19 and TRBJ1-5, is DGGITQSPKYLFRKEGQNVTLSCEQNLNHDAMYWYRQDPGQGLRLIYYSQIVNDFQKGDIAEGYSVSREKKESFPLTVTSAQKNPTAFYLCATAKSGNQPQHFGDGTRLSIL.

The chain combines TRBV13 with TRBJ2-1, with D unresolved. Trimming stripped 2 bases from V and 4 bases from J, with 9 bases between. CDR1 PRHDT and CDR2 FYEKMQ come from the germline V gene (reference sequence). The CDR3 is 14 residues long. CDR3 DNA sequence: TGTGCCAGCAGCTTACGCCAGGCATACAATGAGCAGTTCTTC. As protein: CASSLRQAYNEQFF.

The rearrangement uses TRBV6-1 and TRBJ1-6, with 7 bases aligning to TRBD1. The germline V gene has CDR1 MNHNS and CDR2 SASEGT. J was trimmed by 10 bases and V by 2 bases; bases with no gene match: 11. The CDR3 is 16 residues long. The CDR3 here is CASSERGRGRHSPLHF. CDR3 nucleotide sequence: TGTGCCAGCAGTGAACGCGGGAGGGGGCGGCACTCACCCCTCCACTTT.

This sequence joins TRBV10-3 and TRBJ2-1; 8 nucleotides match TRBD2. From germline, CDR1 is ENHRY and CDR2 SYGVKD. The CDR3 has 18 amino acids. V lost 5 bases and J lost 7; bases outside the gene matches: 19. CDR3 residues: CAISSSGGREATRNEQFF. The CDR3 coding sequence is TGTGCCATCAGTTCTTCCGGGGGGCGGGAGGCCACGAGGAATGAGCAGTTCTTC.

The J gene is TRBJ1-5, the V gene TRBV28; D remains ambiguous. This CDR3 region has 14 residues. CDR1 and CDR2 (germline): MDHEN, SYDVKM. Trimming removed 1 base at V and 4 bases at J, with 8 bases between. The CDR3 loop is CASSLSGLNQPQHF. DNA of the CDR3: TGTGCCAGCAGTTTATCGGGTCTAAATCAGCCCCAGCATTTT.

The rearrangement links TRBV19 to TRBJ2-3; 10 bases are a match to TRBD2. Germline CDR1 LNHDA, CDR2 SQIVND (reference sequence). The CDR3 is 16 residues long. V lost 4 bases to trimming and J lost 3 bases; unmatched junction nucleotides: 7. The CDR3 sequence: CASSSLAGESTDTQYF. The CDR3 DNA is TGTGCCAGTAGTAGCCTAGCGGGAGAGAGTACAGATACGCAGTATTTT.

The genes are TRBV20-1 and TRBJ1-5; TRBD1 matches 7 bases. V shed 3 bases and J 5 bases; nucleotides not matched to a gene: 13. The CDR3 is 16 amino acids. Germline CDR1 and CDR2: DFQATT and SNEGSKA (reference sequence). Here the CDR3 DNA reads TGCAGTGCTAGTATTCCCGGGACAGAAGATTATCAGCCCCAGCATTTT. This sequence encodes CSASIPGTEDYQPQHF.

The chain carries TRBV12-5 and TRBJ2-1, with D perhaps matching TRBD1 (6 bases). The CDR3 extends over 13 amino acids. V shed 1 base and J shed 9 bases, with 10 bases lying between them. CDR1 and CDR2 from the germline V gene are LGHNT and FRNRAP. The CDR3 DNA sequence: TGTGCTAGTGGTTTGGGACAGGCTCCTGAGCAGTTCTTC. Protein product: CASGLGQAPEQFF.

This chain connects TRBV6-4 to TRBJ2-7; D possibly corresponds to TRBD2 (5 bases). This CDR3 is 14 amino acids long. V gave up 4 bases and J gave up 5 bases, with 15 bases separating them. Germline V gene data show CDR1 as MRHNA and CDR2 as SNTAGT. CDR3 sequence: CASSAGVGENEQYF. CDR3 nucleotide sequence: TGTGCCAGCAGTGCCGGGGTGGGTGAAAACGAGCAGTACTTC.